The 27 T cell receptor beta chains below come from one sample, sequenced in a study of response to subunit inactivated influenza vaccine. One entry per CDR3 protein, called by TCRdb with MiXCR from the RT-PCR reads. The sample includes 450,000 to 600,000 distinct CDR3 sequences, approximately 15% of them seen just once. The specimen comprised CD4+ T cells sorted from PBMCs, sampled roughly 24 months after vaccination. The receptors here all came from a man between 50 and 69 years old who received an inactivated influenza vaccine.

The V gene is TRBV20-1, the J gene TRBJ2-1; D is perhaps TRBD2 (5 bases). Germline assignment: CDR1 DFQATT and CDR2 SNEGSKA (reference sequence). The CDR3 runs 16 residues. V was clipped by 0 bases and J by 5 bases, with 17 bases between them. CDR3 protein: CSARDRYETTNNEQFF. The CDR3 DNA is TGCAGTGCTAGAGATCGGTACGAGACTACTAACAATGAGCAGTTCTTC.

This clonotype was seen only a few times. The rearrangement links TRBV7-9 to TRBJ1-4, with 8 bases matching TRBD1. The J segment lost 0 bases and the V segment lost 1 base, leaving 1 base of the junction unmatched. Germline CDR1 SEHNR, CDR2 FQNEAQ (reference sequence). The length of the CDR3 is 16 residues. CDR3 DNA: TGTGCCAGCAGCTTAGGACAGGGGACAACTAATGAAAAACTGTTTTTT. Its protein product is CASSLGQGTTNEKLFF.

The chain is built from TRBV24-1 and TRBJ2-1; 16 bases line up with TRBD2. After removal of 0 bases from V and 8 bases from J, the junction contained 6 bases not matched to a gene. The germline V gene encodes CDR1 KGHDR and CDR2 SFDVKD. The CDR3 is 18 amino acids. The CDR3 bases are TGTGCCACCAGTGATTTGGCCCCCGGGACTAGCGGGAGGGATGAGCAGTTCTTC. Amino acid sequence: CATSDLAPGTSGRDEQFF.

This clonotype turned up a few times. V is TRBV11-3 and J is TRBJ1-2, with D maybe TRBD1 (5 bases). Germline V gene data show CDR1 as SGHNT and CDR2 as YENEEA. Trimming pared 3 bases from V and 4 bases from J, leaving 12 bases between. CDR3 length equals 14 residues. The CDR3 DNA is TGTGCCAGCAGCTTCAGGGAAAGGGCCTATGGCTACACCTTC. Translation gives CASSFRERAYGYTF.

The chain uses TRBV27 and TRBJ2-3; possibly TRBD2 for D (6 bases). Germline CDR1 MNHEY, CDR2 SMNVEV (reference sequence). The CDR3 covers 15 residues. V was shortened by 6 bases and J by 6 bases, with 19 bases between the two germline ends. The CDR3: CASRRGTQRFDTQYF. In DNA, the CDR3 is TGTGCCAGCAGACGCGGGACCCAGCGCTTTGATACGCAGTATTTT.

This clonotype showed up many times. The chain uses TRBV10-3 and TRBJ2-1; no clear D gene. CDR3 length: 12 residues. CDR1 is ENHRY, CDR2 SYGVKD, per germline. Trimming took 4 bases from V and 7 from J, leaving 8 bases between them. This CDR3 is CAISVVENEQFF. The CDR3 DNA reads TGTGCCATCAGTGTAGTAGAGAATGAGCAGTTCTTC.

This clonotype has a count of ten or more. This chain connects TRBV10-3 to TRBJ1-5; the D gene is possibly TRBD1 (5 bases). The V and J ends lost 3 bases and 2 bases respectively, with 14 bases between them. Germline lookup yields CDR1 ENHRY and CDR2 SYGVKD. CDR3 size: 16 residues. The CDR3 DNA reads as TGTGCCATCAGTGATTCCTCCGGGACGGGCAATCAGCCCCAGCATTTT. This codes for CAISDSSGTGNQPQHF.

This clonotype was seen a few times. The gene calls are TRBV9 and TRBJ2-1; D is undetermined. The CDR3 consists of 12 residues. The germline gives CDR1 SGDLS, CDR2 YYNGEE. Trimming took off 0 bases at V and 7 bases at J, with 5 bases between the two ends. This CDR3 reads CASSVDLNEQFF. The CDR3 DNA reads TGTGCCAGCAGCGTAGACTTGAATGAGCAGTTCTTC.

There are a few counts of this clonotype. The chain employs TRBV5-1 and TRBJ2-1; 14 nucleotides line up with TRBD2. The CDR3 is made up of 16 amino acids. After removal of 0 bases from V and 9 bases from J, the junction contained 5 bases not matched to a gene. CDR1 and CDR2 (germline): SGHRS, YFSETQ. The CDR3 region is CASSLAGTSGGGEQFF. In DNA form, the CDR3 reads TGCGCCAGCAGCTTGGCGGGGACTAGCGGGGGTGGTGAGCAGTTCTTC.

The chain has TRBV12-3 or TRBV12-4 and TRBJ2-1, with 11 bases fitting TRBD2. This CDR3 spans 14 amino acids. With V trimmed by 6 bases and J by 9 bases, 7 bases remained unmatched. CDR3 in DNA: TGTGCCAGCAGACGTAGCGGGGGGGCGTTTGAGCAGTTCTTC. It specifies CASRRSGGAFEQFF.

The CDR3 region has the DNA TGCAGTGCTAGGACGATGGGGGGTTGGAACATTCAGTACTTC. Translation: CSARTMGGWNIQYF. The chain joins TRBV20-1 to TRBJ2-4; maybe TRBD2 (6 bases). The V end was cut by 3 bases, the J end by 7 bases, with 16 bases between. Per germline, CDR1 DFQATT and CDR2 SNEGSKA (reference sequence). The CDR3 runs 14 residues.

This clonotype was counted a few times. CDR3 nucleotide sequence: TGCAGCGTTGCCACTAGGGTCTCCTACGAGCAGTACTTC. This encodes CSVATRVSYEQYF. The chain is built from TRBV29-1 and TRBJ2-7, with D perhaps TRBD2 (5 bases). Trimming pared 4 bases from V and 0 bases from J, leaving 10 bases between. The CDR3 has 13 residues. CDR1 is SQVTM and CDR2 is ANQGSEA in the germline V gene.

The genes are TRBV20-1 and TRBJ2-2; tentative D call: TRBD2 (7 bases). Germline assignment: CDR1 DFQATT and CDR2 SNEGSKA (reference sequence). V was shortened by 6 bases and J by 4 bases, with 18 bases between the two germline ends. The CDR3 contains 15 residues. The CDR3 sequence is CSARRGGPGTGELFF. In nucleotides, the CDR3 is TGCAGTGCGCGGAGGGGGGGGCCGGGCACCGGGGAGCTGTTTTTT.

The rearrangement links TRBV6-2 or TRBV6-3 to TRBJ1-2; tentative D call: TRBD1 (6 bases). The germline gives CDR1 MNHEY, CDR2 SVGEGT. V lost 6 bases, J lost 7 bases, and 18 bases lay in between. This CDR3 spans 14 amino acids. The CDR3 DNA sequence: TGTGCCAGCAGAGAAAATACAGGGTTGCCTGGCTACACCTTC. Protein: CASRENTGLPGYTF.

In this sample, this clonotype turned up many times. The chain combines TRBV28 with TRBJ2-1, with D possibly being TRBD2 (5 bases). Trimming removed 3 bases at V and 3 bases at J, with 9 bases between. The CDR3 covers 14 residues. CDR1 is MDHEN and CDR2 is SYDVKM in the germline V gene. CDR3 in DNA: TGTGCCAGCAGTTTCCCCGGGGACTACAATGAGCAGTTCTTC. Protein: CASSFPGDYNEQFF.

This clonotype occurred a few times. J is TRBJ1-1 and V is TRBV2, with D maybe TRBD1 (5 bases). Germline-derived CDR1 and CDR2 are SNHLY and FYNNEI. V gave up 8 bases and J gave up 4 bases, with 8 bases separating them. The CDR3 is 11 residues long. The CDR3: CASYGGTEAFF. CDR3 DNA: TGTGCCAGCTATGGGGGCACTGAAGCTTTCTTT.

This chain joins TRBV29-1 and TRBJ2-7, with TRBD1 matching over 9 bases. This CDR3 has 12 amino acids. Germline lookup yields CDR1 SQVTM and CDR2 ANQGSEA. The ends lost 7 bases at V and 3 bases at J; junction bases unmatched: 4. Written as DNA, the CDR3 is TGCAGCGGGGCGACAGGGGGCTACGAGCAGTACTTC. This translates into CSGATGGYEQYF.

This clonotype was picked up a small number of times. The CDR3 reads CASSVTVNTGELFF. The DNA for the CDR3 is TGTGCCAGCAGCGTAACGGTCAACACCGGGGAGCTGTTTTTT. The rearrangement links TRBV9 to TRBJ2-2; D uncertain. This CDR3 spans 14 amino acids. The germline V and J ends were trimmed by 1 base and 2 bases, with 6 bases remaining between them. The germline gives CDR1 SGDLS, CDR2 YYNGEE.

In this sample, this clonotype turned up many times. The gene calls are TRBV28 and TRBJ1-5, with TRBD1 matching 8 bases. This CDR3 region has 15 residues. Per the germline V gene, CDR1 is MDHEN and CDR2 is SYDVKM. J was trimmed by 2 bases and V by 3 bases; bases with no gene match: 3. CDR3 coding DNA: TGTGCCAGCAGTTTGACAGGGGCGGGCAATCAGCCCCAGCATTTT. Translated, it gives CASSLTGAGNQPQHF.

This clonotype was found a few times. V is TRBV5-1 and J is TRBJ2-7, with TRBD2 identical over 7 bases. V was clipped by 4 bases and J by 5 bases; unmatched bases: 9. Germline lookup yields CDR1 SGHRS and CDR2 YFSETQ. The CDR3 loop spans 14 amino acids. CDR3 DNA sequence: TGCGCCAGCAGCCCACTAGCGACTTCCAACGAGCAGTACTTC. This gives the protein CASSPLATSNEQYF.

The V and J genes are TRBV11-2 and TRBJ2-1; 7 nucleotides line up with TRBD1. The CDR3 contains 17 residues. With 0 bases clipped from V and 4 bases from J, the junction kept 9 bases outside the gene matches. The germline gives CDR1 SGHAT, CDR2 FQNNGV. Here the CDR3 reads CASSLDPRDRLYNEQFF. In DNA, the CDR3 is TGTGCCAGCAGCTTAGATCCCCGGGACAGACTATACAATGAGCAGTTCTTC.

The chain has TRBV7-2 and TRBJ2-1, with 7 bases fitting TRBD1. Germline values: CDR1 SGHTA, CDR2 FQGNSA. The CDR3 is made up of 16 amino acids. V lost 3 bases, J lost 3 bases, and 8 bases stayed unmatched. The CDR3 nucleotides are TGTGCCAGCAGCTTTCAGGGGGTAGGTCGCTACAATGAGCAGTTCTTC. This gives the protein CASSFQGVGRYNEQFF.

The CDR3 region is CASTPASGRGTGELFF. In DNA, the CDR3 is TGTGCCAGCACCCCGGCTAGCGGGAGAGGTACCGGGGAGCTGTTTTTT. This chain connects TRBV7-2 to TRBJ2-2; 10 bases line up with TRBD2. The CDR3 is 16 amino acids. Germline trimming cut 7 bases from V and 5 bases from J; bases unmatched to any gene: 10. CDR1 and CDR2 from the germline V gene are SGHTA and FQGNSA.

This clonotype was counted between two and nine times. V usage is TRBV5-1 and J usage is TRBJ2-2; TRBD2 matches at 10 bases. V lost 4 bases, J lost 6 bases, and 6 bases stayed unmatched. Germline CDR1 is SGHRS and CDR2 is YFSETQ. The CDR3 extends over 15 amino acids. CDR3: CASSPSGGAAGELFF. CDR3 in DNA: TGCGCCAGCAGCCCGAGCGGGGGGGCCGCCGGGGAGCTGTTTTTT.

This clonotype was seen a few times. The CDR3 nucleotides are TGCGCCAGCAGCGAGGGACAGGGGGCTAGTCAGCCCCAGCATTTT. Its protein is CASSEGQGASQPQHF. V gene TRBV5-1 combines with J gene TRBJ1-5, with 12 nucleotides matching TRBD1. Germline V gives CDR1 SGHRS, CDR2 YFSETQ. V was clipped by 4 bases and J by 6 bases; unmatched bases: 5. The length of the CDR3 is 15 residues.

The J gene is TRBJ2-2, the V gene TRBV28, with 9 bases matching TRBD1. This CDR3 has 15 residues. V dropped 7 bases and J dropped 4; count of bases not matched to a gene: 7. CDR1 is MDHEN and CDR2 is SYDVKM in the germline V gene. The CDR3, as DNA: TGTGCCAGCACGTCGGGACAGGGAGGCACCGGGGAGCTGTTTTTT. Translating it yields CASTSGQGGTGELFF.

The V call is TRBV10-3, the J call TRBJ2-4; D is possibly TRBD1 or TRBD2 (5 bases each). Trimming pared 5 bases from V and 2 bases from J, leaving 10 bases between. The CDR3 is 14 amino acids. Germline loops: CDR1 ENHRY, CDR2 SYGVKD. Here the CDR3 DNA reads TGTGCCATCAGTATGGGGGAACCCAAAAACATTCAGTACTTC. Protein: CAISMGEPKNIQYF.